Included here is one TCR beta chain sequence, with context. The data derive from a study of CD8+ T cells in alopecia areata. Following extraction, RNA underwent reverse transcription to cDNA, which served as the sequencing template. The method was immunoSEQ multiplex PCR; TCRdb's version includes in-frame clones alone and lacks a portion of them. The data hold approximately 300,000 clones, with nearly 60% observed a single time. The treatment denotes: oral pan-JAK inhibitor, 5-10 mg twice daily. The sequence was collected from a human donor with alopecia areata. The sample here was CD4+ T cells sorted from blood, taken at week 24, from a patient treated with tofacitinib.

This chain's CDR3 is CASSPGNVDQPQHF. The CDR3 DNA reads TGTGCCAGTAGTCCGGGGAACGTAGATCAGCCCCAGCATTTT. The chain recombines TRBV19 with TRBJ1-5; unclear D gene. The CDR3 is 14 amino acids. Trimming left V 5 bases short and J 5 bases short, with 13 bases between. CDR1 is LNHDA and CDR2 is SQIVND in the germline V gene (reference sequence).